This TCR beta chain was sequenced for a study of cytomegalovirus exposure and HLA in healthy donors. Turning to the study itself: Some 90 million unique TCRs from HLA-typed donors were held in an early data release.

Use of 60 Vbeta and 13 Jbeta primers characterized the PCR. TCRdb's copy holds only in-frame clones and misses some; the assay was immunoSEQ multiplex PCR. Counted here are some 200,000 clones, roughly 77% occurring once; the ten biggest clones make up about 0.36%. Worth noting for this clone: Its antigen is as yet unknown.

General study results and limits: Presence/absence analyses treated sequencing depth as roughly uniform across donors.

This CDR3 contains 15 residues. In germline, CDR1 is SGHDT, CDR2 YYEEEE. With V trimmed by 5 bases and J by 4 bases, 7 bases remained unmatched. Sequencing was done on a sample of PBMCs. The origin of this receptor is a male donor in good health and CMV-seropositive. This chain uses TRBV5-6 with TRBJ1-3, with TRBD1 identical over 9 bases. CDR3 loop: CASRTQGARGNTIYF. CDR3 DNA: TGTGCCAGCAGAACACAGGGGGCGCGAGGAAACACCATATATTTT.